This T cell receptor beta chain was identified in a study of regulatory T cells in long-lasting Graves disease (TCRdb year 2021). A note on the overall study: Newly diagnosed Graves' disease patients had taken antithyroid drugs for less than 3 months. A total of roughly 35 samples were covered by TCR sequencing, comprising some 13 persistent and around 20 newly diagnosed Graves' disease patients. Peripheral blood TCR sequencing and RNA sequencing compared persistent Graves' disease patients with newly diagnosed Graves' disease patients. The study was registered as a clinical trial and conducted in China. On the study overall, not on this receptor specifically: Peripheral blood alone was examined, since thyroid tissue, which constituted the primary lesion, could not be accessed. Compared with newly diagnosed patients, patients with persistent Graves' disease had lower TCR Shannon entropy and fewer highly expanded clones, which suggests clonal expansion. Persistent patients shared more public clonotypes among themselves (around 2,500) than newly diagnosed patients did (nearly 1,000). Persistent disease showed preferential use of TRBV28, TRBJ1-2 and TRBJ2-5, whereas newly diagnosed disease favored TRBV20-1 and TRBJ2-1. As a limitation, the authors acknowledged that the small sample size may reduce accuracy. Sequencing and analysis were limited to the TCR beta chain.

Libraries were prepared through multiplex PCR. The sequencing machine was an Illumina HiSeq 4000. To build TCR beta libraries, CDR3 regions were amplified by Arm-PCR using iRepertoire HTBI primers. PCR products were gel purified before sequencing. Per the original workflow: A total of under 80 TRBV and 14 TRBJ segments were identified across samples and were used for gene usage analysis of CDR3 amino acid clonotypes. COPE and FqMerger were used to merge the filtered high-quality paired reads into contigs. BLAST was used to align contigs to IMGT TRBV, TRBD and TRBJ reference genes, and CDR3 was defined according to IMGT. Clonotypes above 0.1% frequency were classified as highly expanded clones. Shannon entropy served as the measure of repertoire diversity, while the Gini coefficient captured V-J evenness. A clonotype found in more than one individual was treated as public. In-frame beta chains were kept once TCRdb had trimmed the public reads at Q25 with fastp and called clones with MiXCR. One record per CDR3 amino acid sequence lists the most common genes and DNA. What appears here as the V and J calls and clone size reflects TCRdb's work, not the paper's. The sample table records about 460,000 distinct CDR3 sequences; around 15% of these occur just once. Roughly 15% of the sample comes from the top ten.

This clonotype occurred many times. What this receptor recognizes is not known. Within one base of it there is no much larger clone, and no base qualities were kept. The intended sense of this specimen's time point label: newly diagnosed GD, antithyroid drugs for less than 3 months. RNA was extracted from PBMCs in TRIzol for both TCR sequencing and RNA sequencing. The diagnosis of Graves' disease followed American Thyroid Association guidelines. The patients came from an endocrinology department in Xi'an, China. Each patient gave 9 to 10 milliliters of peripheral blood, collected in an EDTA anticoagulant tube. Ficoll Paque Plus density gradient separation was used to isolate PBMCs, and no further T cell sorting was done. RNA quality was checked with an Agilent 2100 Bioanalyzer and agarose gel, and concentration with a NanoDrop 2000. CDR1 LGHDT and CDR2 YNNKEL were looked up in the germline V gene (reference sequence). The CDR3 goes from the cysteine to the phenylalanine over 15 residues. CDR3 DNA is the only sequence kept; it has 45 bases, read in frame from the first base. The junction shows trimming of 5 bases on V and 3 bases on J, plus 16 bases between the germline ends.

The data also belong to a second study, concerning T cells in Graves' hyperthyroidism and ophthalmopathy. According to the second study: Graves' hyperthyroidism was defined as stable when no progression to ophthalmopathy occurred over 18 months of follow-up. Hyperthyroidism patients were newly diagnosed, with disease duration under 2 months, and aged 18 to 65 years. The study excluded patients with uncontrolled infections, other autoimmune diseases, pregnancy or lactation. Clinical symptoms, serum thyroxine and TRAb, thyroid ultrasound, and orbital computed tomography formed the basis for the diagnoses. The first round of RT-PCR for the TCR CDR3 was performed with the HTBI primer set and the Qiagen OneStep RT-PCR kit. Most expanded thyroid clonotypes (frequency above 0.001) were also detected in blood, a finding suggesting that blood repertoires may reflect thyroid immune responses. Ophthalmopathy was separated from stable hyperthyroidism by a 13 V-J signature model, with 85% to 90% sensitivity and roughly 81% specificity obtained in cross-validation and 80%/75% obtained in testing. In validation, the model predicted progression to ophthalmopathy a median of around 6.5 months before onset, with approximately 68% sensitivity and about 72% specificity. A discovery cohort of around 98 patients, roughly 45 with Graves' ophthalmopathy and more than 55 with stable Graves' hyperthyroidism, was used to find distinguishing TCR V-J signatures. Prospective prediction of ophthalmopathy was tested in an independent validation cohort of 18 to 20 hyperthyroidism patients and 17 patients who later progressed to ophthalmopathy. The 100 discovery patients were randomly split 7:3 into training and test sets. In addition, the study compared T-cell repertoires in thyroid tissue and in blood from roughly 6 Graves' hyperthyroidism patients. After sampling, hyperthyroidism patients received methimazole starting at 30 mg daily, and ophthalmopathy patients received high-dose intravenous methylprednisolone. The libraries were constructed in a second round of multiplex PCR and then size-selected and purified. Sequencing of the libraries was done on an Illumina HiSeq2000 using paired-end 100 bp reads. SOAPnuke was used to process the raw data, removing reads that contained adapters or uncalled bases, had a mean Phred below 15, or lacked an exact match to the constant primer or identifier. High-quality paired reads were merged with COPE v1.2.5, and unique nucleotide sequences were defined as clonotypes. MiTCR v1.1 was used to align the clonotypes against IMGT TRBV, TRBD and TRBJ reference segments. Only V-J combinations with frequency above 0.0001, covering 99% to 99.2% of repertoires, were analysed. The TCS score was defined as the ratio of F50 (clonal expansion) to E x V (chaos), calculated using BLOSUM62-based TCRdist between CDR3 peptides within each V-J. Welch's t-statistics and random forest reduced some 510 V-J features to roughly 13, which were used in a naive Bayes classifier (R e1071). No statistical method was used to set the sample size in advance, and investigators knew the group allocation. The paper reports TCR Vbeta CDR3 sequencing of 140 or so peripheral blood samples: 43 ophthalmopathy, around 80 hyperthyroidism and 17 progressor patients.

The V gene is TRBV3-1 and the J gene is TRBJ1-1; no D gene call is confident. The sample in question was peripheral blood mononuclear cells (PBMCs), obtained at new diagnosis, from a patient treated with antithyroid drugs. The origin of this receptor is a woman between 50 and 59 years old with Graves disease. Donor details come from another sample of the same person, matched by shared clones. Here the CDR3 is given as CASSARYEYDTEAFF. The nucleotide sequence reads TGTGCCAGCAGCGCAAGATATGAGTATGACACTGAAGCTTTCTTT.